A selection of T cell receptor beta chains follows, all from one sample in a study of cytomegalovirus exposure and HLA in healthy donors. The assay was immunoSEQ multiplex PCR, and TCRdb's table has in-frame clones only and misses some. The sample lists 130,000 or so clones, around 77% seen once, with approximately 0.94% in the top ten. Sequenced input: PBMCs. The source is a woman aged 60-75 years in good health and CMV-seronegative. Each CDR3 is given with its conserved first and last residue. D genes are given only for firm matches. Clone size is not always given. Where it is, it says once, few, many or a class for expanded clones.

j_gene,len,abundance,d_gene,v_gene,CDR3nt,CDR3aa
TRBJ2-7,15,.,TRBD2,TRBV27,TGTGCCAGCAGTATCTCTAGCGGGAGGACCTACGAGCAGTACTTC,CASSISSGRTYEQYF
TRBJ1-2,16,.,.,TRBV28,TGTGCCAGCAGTCCGGTGACAGGTTTTCTTAACTATGGCTACACCTTC,CASSPVTGFLNYGYTF
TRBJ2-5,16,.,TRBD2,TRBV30,TGTGCCTGGAGTGTGGGGTTAGCGGGATGGGGAGAGACCCAGTACTTC,CAWSVGLAGWGETQYF
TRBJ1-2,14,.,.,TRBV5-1,TGCGCCAGCAGTCAGCAGGAACCTAACTATGGCTACACCTTC,CASSQQEPNYGYTF
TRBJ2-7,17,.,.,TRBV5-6,TGTGCCAGCAGCATCAGGGCGAGGGGAGGCGTGGTAGGCGAGCAGTACTTC,CASSIRARGGVVGEQYF
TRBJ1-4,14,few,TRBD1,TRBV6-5,TGTGCCAGCGGTACGGGACAGACTAATGAAAAACTGTTTTTT,CASGTGQTNEKLFF
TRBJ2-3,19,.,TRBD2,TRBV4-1,TGCGCCAGCAGCTCGCCAGGGACTAGCGGGAGGGGTGGCACAGATACGCAGTATTTT,CASSSPGTSGRGGTDTQYF
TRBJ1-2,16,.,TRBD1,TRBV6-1,TGTGCCAGCAGTGAAGCGGGACCAGGGGGATCCTATGGCTACACCTTC,CASSEAGPGGSYGYTF
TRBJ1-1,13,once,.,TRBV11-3,TGTGCCAGCACGGCGGGAGCCAGCACTGAAGCTTTCTTT,CASTAGASTEAFF
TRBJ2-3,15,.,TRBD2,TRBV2,TGTGCCAGCAGTACAAGCGGGAGGTTGGCAGATACGCAGTATTTT,CASSTSGRLADTQYF
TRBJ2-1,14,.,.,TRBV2,TGTGCCACCACCGACACGAGCTCCTACAATGAGCAGTTCTTC,CATTDTSSYNEQFF
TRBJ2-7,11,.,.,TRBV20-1,TGCAGTGCCCCACGAGCGTACGAGCAGTACTTC,CSAPRAYEQYF
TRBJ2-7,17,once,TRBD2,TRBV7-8,TGTGCCAGCAGCTCCAGGACTAGCGGGACCCGCGGGTACGAGCAGTACTTC,CASSSRTSGTRGYEQYF
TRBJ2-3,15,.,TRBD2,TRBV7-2,TGTGCCAGCAGCTCCCGACTAGCAGTAGCAGATACGCAGTATTTT,CASSSRLAVADTQYF